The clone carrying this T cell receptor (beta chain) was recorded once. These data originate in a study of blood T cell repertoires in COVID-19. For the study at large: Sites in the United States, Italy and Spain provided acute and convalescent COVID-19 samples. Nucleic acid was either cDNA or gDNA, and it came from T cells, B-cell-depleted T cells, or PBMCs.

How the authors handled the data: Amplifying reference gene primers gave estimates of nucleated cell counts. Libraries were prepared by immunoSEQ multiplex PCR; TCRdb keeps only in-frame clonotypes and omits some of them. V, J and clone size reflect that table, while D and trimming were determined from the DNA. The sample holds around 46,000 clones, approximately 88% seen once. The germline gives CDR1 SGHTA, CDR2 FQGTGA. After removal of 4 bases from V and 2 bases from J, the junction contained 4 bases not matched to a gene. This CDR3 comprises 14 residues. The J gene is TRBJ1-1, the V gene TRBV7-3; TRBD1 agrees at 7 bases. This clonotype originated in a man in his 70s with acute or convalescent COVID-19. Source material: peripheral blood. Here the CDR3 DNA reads TGTGCCAGCAGCTGGGGACAGACTAACACTGAAGCTTTCTTT. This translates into CASSWGQTNTEAFF.